This T cell receptor (beta chain) is drawn from a study of tumor-infiltrating lymphocytes in localized non-small cell lung cancer. Study-wide results and limits: Not all patients were TCR sequenced, owing to tissue quantity.

The CDR3 covers 13 residues. In germline, CDR1 is SQVTM, CDR2 ANQGSEA. J gave up 0 bases and V 7 bases, and 5 bases lay outside the gene matches. In this sample, this clone turned up a few times. As yet, its antigen is unknown. Sequencing used immunoSEQ multiplex PCR; TCRdb keeps in-frame clones, though not all of them. Among some 14,000 clones listed, 70% to 80% were seen once. V gene TRBV29-1 combines with J gene TRBJ2-5; 7 nucleotides align to TRBD1. The specimen sequenced was lung tumor tissue. The receptor was isolated from a human donor with non-small cell lung cancer. CDR3 nucleotide sequence: TGCAGCGCCCCGGGACAGAACCAAGAGACCCAGTACTTC. Amino acid sequence: CSAPGQNQETQYF. Combining the CDR3 with reference TRBV29-1 and TRBJ2-5 gives the whole variable domain SAVISQKPSRDICQRGTSLTIQCQVDSQVTMMFWYRQQPGQSLTLIATANQGSEATYESGFVIDKFPISRPNLTFSTLTVSNMSPEDSSIYLCSAPGQNQETQYFGPGTRLLVL.